Listed here are 5 T cell receptor beta chains from one sample, sequenced in a study of cytomegalovirus exposure and HLA in healthy donors. Researchers ran the PCR with 60 Vbeta and 13 Jbeta primers. The assay was immunoSEQ multiplex PCR, and TCRdb's table has in-frame clones only and misses some. The data show approximately 210,000 clones, around 87% seen once. The sequencing sample was made of PBMCs. These receptors were obtained from a man aged 25-40 years in good health and CMV-seronegative.

As concerns this clone: The junction departs from the called germline gene at one end, perhaps through a read error. The chain uses TRBV7-9 and TRBJ2-5; D uncertain. The CDR3 sequence is 11 residues long. Germline V gene data show CDR1 as SEHNR and CDR2 as FQNEAQ (reference sequence). CDR3 DNA sequence: TGTGCCAGCAGCTTAGAACAGAAGTATCACTTC. Translation gives CASSLEQKYHF.

This clone was recorded only once. The CDR3 loop is CASSVASGSTDTQYF. Here the CDR3 DNA reads TGTGCCAGCAGTGTAGCTAGCGGGAGCACAGATACGCAGTATTTT. The chain links TRBV6-1 to TRBJ2-3; 8 bases agree with TRBD2. CDR3 length: 15 amino acids. V dropped 4 bases and J dropped 0; count of bases not matched to a gene: 3. CDR1 and CDR2 from the germline V gene are MNHNS and SASEGT.

The genes are TRBV10-3 and TRBJ1-6; TRBD1 agrees at 7 bases. Trimming at V came to 6 bases and at J to 10 bases, leaving 12 bases not matched to a gene. From germline, CDR1 is ENHRY and CDR2 SYGVKD. The CDR3 loop spans 15 amino acids. The CDR3 protein is CAIRGDSPAISPLHF. CDR3 sequence (DNA): TGTGCCATCAGGGGGGACAGCCCGGCCATCTCACCCCTCCACTTT.

The chain uses TRBV5-1 and TRBJ1-1; D unresolved. Trimming took 7 bases from V and 0 from J, leaving 13 bases between them. Germline values: CDR1 SGHRS, CDR2 YFSETQ. The CDR3 spans 14 residues. The CDR3 region is CASAASALNTEAFF. The DNA for the CDR3 is TGCGCCAGCGCGGCCAGCGCCCTGAACACTGAAGCTTTCTTT.

V and J are TRBV11-2 and TRBJ1-4; D not certain. The CDR3 length is 15 residues. Trimming pared 4 bases from V and 2 bases from J, leaving 11 bases between. CDR1 and CDR2 from the germline V gene are SGHAT and FQNNGV. The DNA of the CDR3 is TGTGCCAGCAGCTATGCGGGGTCCACTAATGAAAAACTGTTTTTT. Amino acids: CASSYAGSTNEKLFF.